This TCR beta chain was retrieved from a study of vaccination and CD4 T cells after COVID-19. Overall study: Convalescent donors were composed of six males and four females, of whom two were Hispanic. Some control cultures received a CEFX pool, which served as the positive control. Others received an HIV-1 Nef pool or no peptide. The stimulus for the cells was overlapping spike peptides derived from SARS-CoV-2, HCoV-NL63, HCoV-OC43 and HCoV-229E.

Treatment denoted: roughly 11-day PBMC culture with coronavirus spike peptide pools or control peptides (ViraFEST assay). Sequencing of cultured CD4+ T cell DNA used the Oncomine TCR Beta short-read assay. MiXCR, applied by TCRdb to the PCR reads, yields one record per CDR3 protein. The sample records about 15,000 distinct CDR3 sequences, around a fifth being singletons. This clonotype rates as medium-sized. Its antigen is unknown. Germline CDR1 GTSNPN, CDR2 SVGIG (reference sequence). The CDR3 consists of 12 residues. The V end lost 1 base, the J end lost 11 bases, and 12 bases lay between the germline ends.

The sequence was collected from a human donor who received a COVID-19 vaccine. The V gene is TRBV30, the J gene TRBJ1-3, with D perhaps TRBD1 (5 bases). Sequencing was performed on CD4+ T cells from blood, cultured in vitro, taken before SARS-CoV-2 vaccination. CDR3 nucleotides: TGTGCCTGGAGTGAAGGGGCGCAGGCCATATATTTT. Protein sequence: CAWSEGAQAIYF.